Below are 28 T cell receptor beta chains sequenced from a single sample in a study of human T cells and chemical hapten exposure. TCRdb itself ran the RACE reads through MiXCR, one entry per CDR3 protein. Found here are tens of thousands of distinct CDR3 sequences, 7.5% to 10% of them singletons; the top ten hold around 7%. Time point specified: patch test 2, 6 weeks after DPC sensitization. Treatment: therapeutic diphenylcyclopropenone sensitization with weekly scalp DPC. Sequences were derived from whole blood, sampled in connection with sensitization to the hapten diphenylcyclopropenone (DPC). These receptors all stem from a man aged 30 to 45 with alopecia areata. Some clones in this sample may be carry-over from other donors' samples.

This clonotype occurred many times. The chain links TRBV18 to TRBJ2-1; TRBD2 aligns across 7 bases. There are 14 residues in the CDR3. V shed 6 bases and J 7 bases; nucleotides not matched to a gene: 9. CDR1 is KGHSH and CDR2 is LQKENI in the germline V gene. DNA for the CDR3: TGTGCCAGCTCCCGAAGGGAACTAGCGAATGAGCAGTTCTTC. This codes for CASSRRELANEQFF.

The sample holds a few counts of this clonotype. The rearrangement joins TRBV6-2 or TRBV6-3 to TRBJ2-2, with 9 bases lining up with TRBD2. V lost 6 bases to trimming and J lost 0 bases; unmatched junction nucleotides: 2. The CDR3 loop spans 15 amino acids. CDR1 and CDR2 (germline): MNHEY, SVGEGT. Here the CDR3 DNA reads TGTGCCAGCAGGCTAGCGGGGACGAACACCGGGGAGCTGTTTTTT. The encoded protein is CASRLAGTNTGELFF.

This clonotype was recorded at least ten times. The genes are TRBV4-1 and TRBJ1-5; D possibly corresponds to TRBD1 (5 bases). CDR1 and CDR2 (germline): MGHRA, YSYEKL. The CDR3 covers 16 residues. The ends were cut back, 0 bases at V and 0 bases at J, with 9 bases in the middle. CDR3 nucleotides: TGCGCCAGCAGCCAAGAGGCAGGGTATAGCAATCAGCCCCAGCATTTT. This encodes CASSQEAGYSNQPQHF.

This clonotype was recorded a few times. The chain recombines TRBV29-1 with TRBJ2-7; D may be TRBD2 (5 bases). The CDR3 sequence is 14 residues long. The ends were cut back, 7 bases at V and 2 bases at J, with 18 bases in the middle. Germline CDR1 and CDR2: SQVTM and ANQGSEA. Here the CDR3 reads CSAYTPGWTYEQYF. CDR3 coding DNA: TGCAGCGCCTATACTCCGGGGTGGACCTACGAGCAGTACTTC.

This clonotype appeared many times. The CDR3 DNA follows: TGTGCCAGCAGTTACCTGAAAATGACAGGGTATGAGTATGGCTACACCTTC. Its protein is CASSYLKMTGYEYGYTF. The chain joins TRBV6-2 or TRBV6-3 to TRBJ1-2; 7 bases are a match to TRBD1. Germline CDR1 MNHEY, CDR2 SVGEGT. The length of the CDR3 is 17 residues. The V and J ends lost 2 bases and 5 bases, in that order; junction bases with no gene match: 14.

This clonotype was counted only a few times. J is TRBJ1-1 and V is TRBV6-2 or TRBV6-3, with D hard to call. Germline CDR1 MNHEY, CDR2 SVGEGT. The CDR3 covers 12 residues. Between the trimmed V and J ends, which lost 6 bases and 7 bases, there was a span of 12 bases. CDR3 protein: CASSLDGDEAFF. CDR3 sequence (DNA): TGTGCCAGCAGCTTGGACGGGGATGAAGCTTTCTTT.

In its sample, this clonotype was seen many times. This rearrangement joins TRBV2 to TRBJ2-6; TRBD1 matches 9 bases. J was trimmed by 0 bases and V by 9 bases; bases with no gene match: 15. Germline V gene sequence: CDR1 SNHLY, CDR2 FYNNEI. The CDR3 extends over 19 amino acids. CDR3 coding DNA: TGTGCCAGTATCGTTCCACCGGGACAGGGTTTCTCTGGGGCCAACGTCCTGACTTTC. This sequence encodes CASIVPPGQGFSGANVLTF.

The V gene is TRBV7-8, the J gene TRBJ2-7; 7 bases are shared with TRBD1. Unmatched junction bases numbered 6, after V lost 5 bases and J lost 2 bases. This CDR3 comprises 14 residues. Germline-derived CDR1 and CDR2 are SGHVS and FQNEAQ. In DNA form, the CDR3 reads TGTGCCAGCAGCCCCGGGACAGCAGCCTACGAGCAGTACTTC. It encodes CASSPGTAAYEQYF.

This clonotype has only a few counts. This chain uses TRBV11-2 with TRBJ2-3; 7 nucleotides align to TRBD2. CDR3 size: 14 residues. Per germline, CDR1 SGHAT and CDR2 FQNNGV. With 1 base clipped from V and 5 bases from J, the junction kept 3 bases outside the gene matches. The CDR3 nucleotides read TGTGCCAGCAGCTTAGGCGGGGGAGGAGATACGCAGTATTTT. It yields the protein CASSLGGGGDTQYF.

In its sample, this clonotype was seen many times. The V gene is TRBV12-3 or TRBV12-4, the J gene TRBJ1-5; 8 bases are shared with TRBD1. V shed 3 bases, J shed 3 bases, and the junction held 4 bases outside the gene matches. The CDR3 spans 15 residues. CDR3 in DNA: TGTGCCAGCAGTTTTCAGACAGGGGTCAATCAGCCCCAGCATTTT. Protein: CASSFQTGVNQPQHF.

Relative to its sample, this clonotype is medium-sized. This chain joins TRBV4-3 and TRBJ2-1; D is unclear. Germline V gene sequence: CDR1 LGHNA, CDR2 YSLEER. CDR3 size: 13 residues. The V and J ends lost 0 bases and 4 bases respectively, with 4 bases between them. DNA for the CDR3: TGCGCCAGCAGCCAAGAGGGTTACAATGAGCAGTTCTTC. As protein: CASSQEGYNEQFF.

Ten or more counts support this clonotype. V usage is TRBV15 and J usage is TRBJ2-3, with 9 bases matching TRBD2. J gave up 0 bases and V 6 bases, and 4 bases lay outside the gene matches. Looked up from germline, CDR1 is LNHNV and CDR2 is YYDKDF (reference sequence). The CDR3 runs to 15 residues. CDR3 sequence reads: CATRGLAGSTDTQYF. CDR3 bases: TGTGCCACCAGAGGGCTAGCGGGGAGCACAGATACGCAGTATTTT. Using reference TRBV15 and TRBJ2-3 for the parts outside the CDR3, the full variable domain is DAMVIQNPRYQVTQFGKPVTLSCSQTLNHNVMYWYQQKSSQAPKLLFHYYDKDFNNEADTPDNFQSRRPNTSFCFLDIRSPGLGDTAMYLCATRGLAGSTDTQYFGPGTRLTVL.

This clonotype was detected ten times or more. The chain has TRBV10-3 and TRBJ1-2, with D maybe TRBD1 (6 bases). CDR3 length equals 15 residues. Germline-derived CDR1 and CDR2 are ENHRY and SYGVKD. V lost 0 bases to trimming and J lost 6 bases, with 14 bases between them. CDR3 protein: CAISESSAQGDGYTF. CDR3 sequence (DNA): TGTGCCATCAGTGAGTCCAGTGCACAGGGCGATGGCTACACCTTC.

A few counts support this clonotype. The rearrangement links TRBV21-1 to TRBJ1-2; the table gives TRBD1 as D, unverified against the DNA. TRBV21-1 is a known pseudogene. The CDR3 totals 15 residues. The CDR3 DNA follows: TGTGCCAGCAGTAACGCCGGACCTTCCCGTTATGGCTACACCTTC. Amino acid sequence: CASSNAGPSRYGYTF.

This clonotype was recorded a few times. V gene TRBV5-1 combines with J gene TRBJ2-1; D gene ambiguous. There are 16 residues in the CDR3. Germline V lookup: CDR1 SGHRS, CDR2 YFSETQ. V was cut by 0 bases and J by 3 bases, with 13 bases left in between. CDR3 sequence reads: CASSLGVQGLYNEQFF. For the CDR3, the DNA is TGCGCCAGCAGCTTGGGGGTGCAAGGGCTCTACAATGAGCAGTTCTTC.

In its sample, this clonotype was seen many times. The chain has TRBV29-1 and TRBJ1-2, with D perhaps TRBD1 (6 bases). V lost 5 bases, J lost 3 bases, and 19 bases lay in between. The CDR3 sequence is 15 residues long. Germline lookup yields CDR1 SQVTM and CDR2 ANQGSEA. As DNA, the CDR3 is TGCAGCGTTCGACCCGGGACAAGGTTTGACTATGGCTACACCTTC. It specifies CSVRPGTRFDYGYTF.

The rearrangement joins TRBV29-1 to TRBJ2-3; D is unresolved. The CDR3 is 10 amino acids. Trimming pared 6 bases from V and 4 bases from J, leaving 5 bases between. CDR1 SQVTM and CDR2 ANQGSEA come from the germline V gene. In DNA, the CDR3 is TGCAGCGTCGTAGCAGATACGCAGTATTTT. Amino acids: CSVVADTQYF.

The chain links TRBV29-1 to TRBJ2-6; D not certain. CDR1 and CDR2 from the germline V gene are SQVTM and ANQGSEA. This CDR3 has 13 residues. Trimming took off 5 bases at V and 3 bases at J, with 8 bases between the two ends. CDR3 in amino acids: CSVPVNGANVLTF. CDR3 nucleotides: TGCAGCGTTCCAGTAAATGGGGCCAACGTCCTGACTTTC.

This clonotype turned up a few times. The chain couples TRBV29-1 to TRBJ2-3; no firm D call. Between the trimmed V and J ends, which lost 0 bases and 0 bases, there was a span of 13 bases. This CDR3 is 16 amino acids long. Looked up from germline, CDR1 is SQVTM and CDR2 is ANQGSEA. CDR3 sequence reads: CSVEDVLVFSTDTQYF. The CDR3 DNA is TGCAGCGTTGAAGATGTGCTAGTCTTTAGCACAGATACGCAGTATTTT.

This clonotype ranks as medium-sized (0.01 to 0.1%). This chain joins TRBV6-2 or TRBV6-3 and TRBJ1-5; 12 nucleotides line up with TRBD1. V was clipped by 3 bases and J by 1 base; unmatched bases: 7. This CDR3 has 18 amino acids. The germline V gene has CDR1 MNHEY and CDR2 SVGEGT. In nucleotides, the CDR3 is TGTGCCAGCAGTTATTCGGGACAGGGGGCGCGGAGCAATCAGCCCCAGCATTTT. As protein: CASSYSGQGARSNQPQHF.

This clonotype has ten or more counts. The chain uses TRBV11-2 and TRBJ2-1; a weak D match, TRBD2 (5 bases). The CDR3 is 14 residues long. Per the germline V gene, CDR1 is SGHAT and CDR2 is FQNNGV. The V end lost 5 bases, the J end lost 4 bases, and 12 bases lay between the germline ends. The DNA of the CDR3 is TGTGCCAGCAGCGCTATGACGGGGTACAATGAGCAGTTCTTC. It yields the protein CASSAMTGYNEQFF.

This chain uses TRBV12-3 or TRBV12-4 with TRBJ2-3; no reliable D call. V shed 2 bases and J shed 4 bases, with 7 bases lying between them. The CDR3 sequence is 13 residues long. The CDR3 nucleotides are TGTGCCAGCAGTTTAAGAGGAGCAGATACGCAGTATTTT. It encodes CASSLRGADTQYF.

This clonotype was seen repeatedly, ten times or more. The V call is TRBV20-1, the J call TRBJ2-6, with TRBD2 identical over 13 bases. The trim removed 7 bases at V and 4 bases at J, leaving 7 bases unmatched. This CDR3 is built from 16 residues. CDR1 is DFQATT, CDR2 SNEGSKA, per germline (reference sequence). CDR3 sequence reads: CSVRTSGSTGANVLTF. CDR3 in DNA: TGCAGTGTCCGGACTAGCGGGAGTACCGGGGCCAACGTCCTGACTTTC.

The chain joins TRBV7-8 to TRBJ2-3, with TRBD1 as a possible D gene (5 bases). CDR3 size: 14 residues. Germline loops: CDR1 SGHVS, CDR2 FQNEAQ. Trimming removed 2 bases from V and 4 bases from J, with 10 bases in between. The chain's CDR3 is CASSLFQGSDTQYF. Written as DNA, the CDR3 is TGTGCCAGCAGCTTATTTCAGGGATCAGATACGCAGTATTTT.

This clonotype came up many times. The chain has TRBV7-2 and TRBJ2-5, with 9 positions matching TRBD1. Germline loops: CDR1 SGHTA, CDR2 FQGNSA. The CDR3 consists of 14 residues. The V gene end was trimmed by 5 bases and the J gene end by 5 bases; junction bases not matched to a gene: 6. The CDR3 loop reads CASSPGQGRETQYF. The CDR3 DNA sequence: TGTGCCAGCAGCCCCGGACAGGGGCGGGAGACCCAGTACTTC.

This clonotype was seen only a few times. The J gene is TRBJ1-1, the V gene TRBV6-1, with TRBD1 as a possible D gene (5 bases). Between the trimmed V and J ends, which lost 1 base and 1 base, there was a span of 16 bases. This CDR3 contains 17 residues. CDR1 and CDR2 (germline): MNHNS, SASEGT. CDR3 DNA sequence: TGTGCCAGCAGTGAAGTGGGGACCTCAACGAAGAACACTGAAGCTTTCTTT. This encodes CASSEVGTSTKNTEAFF.

This clonotype was counted a few times. The chain's CDR3 is CASSSGRGSEAFF. As DNA, the CDR3 is TGTGCCAGCAGTTCCGGCAGGGGCTCTGAAGCTTTCTTT. V and J are TRBV12-3 or TRBV12-4 and TRBJ1-1; possible D gene TRBD1, 6 bases. V lost 4 bases, J lost 6 bases, and 12 bases lay in between. This CDR3 spans 13 amino acids.

This clonotype was counted only a few times. This chain connects TRBV9 to TRBJ2-1; 11 bases fit TRBD2. The V gene end was trimmed by 4 bases and the J gene end by 5 bases; junction bases not matched to a gene: 8. The CDR3 is 16 amino acids. Germline loops: CDR1 SGDLS, CDR2 YYNGEE. DNA for the CDR3: TGTGCCAGCAGCCTCGTACTAGCGGGGGCACACAATGAGCAGTTCTTC. Protein sequence: CASSLVLAGAHNEQFF.